Following are 16 T cell receptor beta chains from one sample sequenced in a study of Graves' ophthalmopathy and Graves' hyperthyroidism. RNA transcripts yielded amplified TCR beta CDR3 regions. Second-round multiplex PCR came after first-round RT-PCR with HTBI primers. MiXCR, applied by TCRdb to the multiplex PCR reads, yields one record per CDR3 protein. The sample has a few hundred thousand distinct CDR3 sequences, roughly 40% seen once; the top ten hold 3.5% to 5%. Input material: peripheral blood or thyroid tissue (not recorded which). Every receptor here comes from an adult man with Graves' hyperthyroidism.

The chain carries TRBV20-1 and TRBJ2-7; D is undetermined. Germline values: CDR1 DFQATT, CDR2 SNEGSKA (reference sequence). This CDR3 is 11 amino acids long. V was cut by 1 base and J by 5 bases, with 6 bases left in between. CDR3 amino acids: CSARGVDEQYF. For the CDR3, the DNA is TGCAGTGCTAGAGGGGTAGACGAGCAGTACTTC.

The rearrangement links TRBV12-3 or TRBV12-4 to TRBJ1-4, with a possible D match to TRBD1 (5 bases). The CDR3 length is 14 residues. The CDR3 coding sequence is TGTGCTAGTGGTTTGGCAGGGAGGGATGAAAAACTGTTTTTT. Translation gives CASGLAGRDEKLFF.

V gene TRBV4-1 combines with J gene TRBJ2-1; 7 bases match TRBD2. Germline CDR1 MGHRA, CDR2 YSYEKL. This CDR3 contains 14 residues. V lost 4 bases and J lost 5; bases outside the gene matches: 5. CDR3 region: CASSLPGGNNEQFF. CDR3 nucleotide sequence: TGCGCCAGCAGCCTCCCCGGGGGGAACAATGAGCAGTTCTTC.

As regards this clonotype: The junction does not match germline at one end; this may be a read error. The rearrangement uses TRBV10-3 and TRBJ2-5, with TRBD1 matching over 8 bases. The CDR3 runs to 15 residues. Germline CDR1 and CDR2: ENHRY and SYGVKD. This chain's CDR3 is CASSATGGREETQYF. The DNA of the CDR3 is TGTGCCAGCAGTGCTACAGGGGGTCGGGAGGAGACCCAGTACTTC.

This clonotype was counted between two and nine times. The rearrangement uses TRBV28 and TRBJ2-2; D possibly uses TRBD1 or TRBD2 (5 bases each). Deletions cut 8 bases from V and 2 bases from J, with 15 bases between. Germline V gene lookup returns CDR1 MDHEN and CDR2 SYDVKM. CDR3 length: 15 amino acids. The CDR3 DNA reads TGTGCCAGCGGGGGACCCCATATCAACACCGGGGAGCTGTTTTTT. Encoded protein: CASGGPHINTGELFF.

This clonotype came up many times. The chain carries TRBV29-1 and TRBJ2-7, with 12 positions matching TRBD1. The CDR3 length is 16 residues. The V segment lost 7 bases and the J segment 3 bases; nucleotides outside the gene matches: 13. CDR1 and CDR2 (germline): SQVTM, ANQGSEA. The CDR3 DNA follows: TGCAGCGCCACCGGGACAGGGGGCTCAAACTTCTACGAGCAGTACTTC. Translation: CSATGTGGSNFYEQYF.

This clonotype appeared many times. This rearrangement joins TRBV5-1 to TRBJ1-2; possible D gene TRBD1, 5 bases. CDR1 and CDR2 from the germline V gene are SGHRS and YFSETQ. This CDR3 region has 15 residues. V lost 2 bases to trimming and J lost 4 bases, with 15 bases between them. The CDR3 spells CASSFTGISIYGYTF. The CDR3 DNA reads as TGCGCCAGCAGCTTTACAGGAATATCGATCTATGGCTACACCTTC.

This clonotype has a count of ten or more. The chain joins TRBV10-2 to TRBJ1-2; 7 bases map to TRBD1. Trimming removed 10 bases from V and 0 bases from J; junction bases left unmatched: 8. The CDR3 consists of 14 residues. Germline CDR1 and CDR2: WSHSY and SAAADI. The CDR3 here is CATIGQEANYGYTF. The CDR3 region has the DNA TGCGCCACCATCGGACAGGAAGCTAACTATGGCTACACCTTC.

The chain combines TRBV12-3 or TRBV12-4 with TRBJ1-1; 7 positions match TRBD1. V was clipped by 5 bases and J by 1 base; unmatched bases: 7. This CDR3 spans 15 amino acids. The CDR3 region has the DNA TGTGCCAGCAGTGGCTTGACAGGGAGGAACACTGAAGCTTTCTTT. Protein: CASSGLTGRNTEAFF.

The table lists this clonotype with many counts. The genes are TRBV5-8 and TRBJ1-5; 7 bases line up with TRBD1. CDR1 is SGHTS, CDR2 YDEGEE, per germline. CDR3 length equals 16 residues. V was pared by 1 base and J by 6 bases, with 10 bases of the junction left unmatched. Here the CDR3 DNA reads TGTGCCAGCAGCTTGCCGGCACAGGGGATAGGTCAGCCCCAGCATTTT. It translates to CASSLPAQGIGQPQHF.

Remarks on this clonotype: Compared with germline, one end of the junction differs, possibly owing to a read error. The chain employs TRBV10-3 and TRBJ1-1; 7 nucleotides match TRBD1. This CDR3 comprises 15 residues. Germline V gene lookup returns CDR1 ENHRY and CDR2 SYGVKD. The DNA for the CDR3 is TGTGCCAGCAGTTACCTGGGACAGACCAACACTGAAGCTTTCTTT. Its translation: CASSYLGQTNTEAFF.

This clonotype showed up many times. The chain recombines TRBV4-1 with TRBJ1-1; D uncertain. The V end was cut by 1 base, the J end by 8 bases, with 5 bases between. The CDR3 consists of 11 residues. Germline V CDR1 and CDR2: MGHRA, YSYEKL. The DNA for the CDR3 is TGCGCCAGCAGCCAAGCGGCAGAAGCTTTCTTT. Translated, it gives CASSQAAEAFF.

The rearrangement links TRBV29-1 to TRBJ1-2; 12 bases map to TRBD1. The CDR3 length is 16 residues. Germline CDR1 reads SQVTM; CDR2 reads ANQGSEA. The CDR3 is CSPPGQGANPDYGYTF. CDR3 coding DNA: TGCAGTCCTCCGGGACAGGGGGCAAATCCGGACTATGGCTACACCTTC.

This clonotype has a count of ten or more. V and J are TRBV12-3 or TRBV12-4 and TRBJ2-2, with TRBD2 matching over 7 bases. V was clipped by 5 bases and J by 7 bases; unmatched bases: 4. The CDR3 contains 13 residues. CDR3 DNA: TGTGCCAGCAGTGCCTCGGGGGGCGGGGAGCTGTTTTTT. This translates into CASSASGGGELFF.

As DNA, the CDR3 is TGTGCCAGCAGTTTGGTACAGGGGGCAGGGAACACTGAAGCTTTCTTT. Protein sequence: CASSLVQGAGNTEAFF. The V gene is TRBV7-9, the J gene TRBJ1-1, with 9 bases aligning to TRBD1. Germline V gives CDR1 SEHNR, CDR2 FQNEAQ (reference sequence). J was trimmed by 1 base and V by 6 bases; bases with no gene match: 9. This CDR3 region has 16 residues.

This rearrangement joins TRBV12-3 or TRBV12-4 to TRBJ2-2; D is perhaps TRBD2 (6 bases). V lost 1 base to trimming and J lost 4 bases, with 10 bases between them. The CDR3 is 15 residues long. The CDR3 here is CASSLGGGCTGELFF. In nucleotides, the CDR3 is TGTGCCAGCAGTTTAGGGGGAGGTTGCACCGGGGAGCTGTTTTTT.